The 27 T cell receptor beta chains below all came from one sample that was sequenced in a study of blood T cell repertoires in COVID-19. The data were produced by immunoSEQ multiplex PCR, yet TCRdb's version contains in-frame clones alone and is incomplete. The table records around 150,000 clones, roughly 77% of them present only once. Sequenced: peripheral blood. The receptors derive from a man aged 55 to 70 with acute or convalescent COVID-19.

V usage is TRBV6-5 and J usage is TRBJ1-4; 7 positions agree with TRBD1. The CDR3 sequence is 15 residues long. Unmatched junction bases numbered 2, after V lost 0 bases and J lost 4 bases. Looked up from germline, CDR1 is MNHEY and CDR2 is SVGAGI. The CDR3 DNA reads TGTGCCAGCAGTTACTCGGGACAGAGTAATGAAAAACTGTTTTTT. It translates to CASSYSGQSNEKLFF.

This clone was observed a handful of times. V and J are TRBV19 and TRBJ2-7, with TRBD2 matching 12 bases. The CDR3 consists of 15 residues. Trimming removed 5 bases from V and 2 bases from J; junction bases left unmatched: 4. Germline loops: CDR1 LNHDA, CDR2 SQIVND (reference sequence). The CDR3 protein is CASSVLAGGTYEQYF. The CDR3 DNA reads TGTGCCAGTAGTGTCCTAGCGGGAGGGACCTACGAGCAGTACTTC. Full variable domain (outside the CDR3, taken from reference TRBV19 and TRBJ2-7): DGGITQSPKYLFRKEGQNVTLSCEQNLNHDAMYWYRQDPGQGLRLIYYSQIVNDFQKGDIAEGYSVSREKKESFPLTVTSAQKNPTAFYLCASSVLAGGTYEQYFGPGTRLTVT.

The J gene is TRBJ2-1, the V gene TRBV10-3; tentative D call: TRBD2 (5 bases). V was trimmed by 0 bases and J by 3 bases, leaving 6 bases between them. The CDR3 is made up of 14 amino acids. CDR1 ENHRY and CDR2 SYGVKD come from the germline V gene. This CDR3 is CAISESDYYNEQFF. As DNA, the CDR3 is TGTGCCATCAGTGAGTCAGACTACTACAATGAGCAGTTCTTC.

The rearrangement uses TRBV27 and TRBJ2-3; 7 nucleotides agree with TRBD1. Per germline, CDR1 MNHEY and CDR2 SMNVEV (reference sequence). The CDR3 is 14 amino acids. V was clipped by 2 bases and J by 3 bases; unmatched bases: 2. The CDR3 protein is CASSLEQGTDTQYF. The DNA of the CDR3 is TGTGCCAGCAGTTTAGAACAGGGGACAGATACGCAGTATTTT.

The rearrangement joins TRBV19 to TRBJ2-7; 14 bases line up with TRBD2. CDR1 and CDR2 (germline): LNHDA, SQIVND (reference sequence). J gave up 4 bases and V 3 bases, and 2 bases lay outside the gene matches. CDR3 length: 15 amino acids. The CDR3 DNA reads TGTGCCAGTAGTATGGGGACTAGCGGGAGTTACGAGCAGTACTTC. Protein sequence: CASSMGTSGSYEQYF.

This chain links TRBV5-1 with TRBJ1-2; D is uncertain. This CDR3 contains 14 residues. CDR1 is SGHRS, CDR2 YFSETQ, per germline. V dropped 0 bases and J dropped 1 base, with 7 bases sitting between them. The chain's CDR3 is CASSLEAINYGYTF. The CDR3 nucleotides are TGCGCCAGCAGCTTGGAAGCGATTAACTATGGCTACACCTTC.

This sequence joins TRBV27 and TRBJ2-3, with 9 bases aligning to TRBD1. The germline V gene encodes CDR1 MNHEY and CDR2 SMNVEV (reference sequence). The CDR3 extends over 14 amino acids. V trimming: 6 bases; J trimming: 4 bases; junction bases outside the gene matches: 5. CDR3 loop: CASRPQGASDTQYF. In DNA form, the CDR3 reads TGTGCCAGCAGGCCACAGGGGGCATCAGATACGCAGTATTTT.

This clone was counted a few times. The chain carries TRBV24-1 and TRBJ2-3; D unclear. Germline lookup yields CDR1 KGHDR and CDR2 SFDVKD. The CDR3 sequence is 14 residues long. V was shortened by 0 bases and J by 0 bases, with 3 bases between the two germline ends. The CDR3 DNA reads TGTGCCACCAGTGATTTGTCTAGCACAGATACGCAGTATTTT. This sequence encodes CATSDLSSTDTQYF.

The count of this clone is one. V usage is TRBV5-1 and J usage is TRBJ2-5; TRBD2 matches 15 bases. This CDR3 is built from 17 residues. Germline assignment: CDR1 SGHRS and CDR2 YFSETQ. V was clipped by 3 bases and J by 2 bases; unmatched bases: 5. The DNA of the CDR3 is TGCGCCAGCAGCTGGACTAGCGGGAGGGAGGCGCAAGAGACCCAGTACTTC. Translation gives CASSWTSGREAQETQYF.

The rearrangement joins TRBV19 to TRBJ1-5; D is unclear. Trimming left V 4 bases short and J 7 bases short, with 11 bases between. CDR3 length: 13 amino acids. In germline, CDR1 is LNHDA, CDR2 SQIVND (reference sequence). CDR3 sequence (DNA): TGTGCCAGTAGTACCTCGGGGTTCCAGCCCCAGCATTTT. Its translation is CASSTSGFQPQHF. Full variable domain (rest looked up from reference TRBV19 and TRBJ1-5): DGGITQSPKYLFRKEGQNVTLSCEQNLNHDAMYWYRQDPGQGLRLIYYSQIVNDFQKGDIAEGYSVSREKKESFPLTVTSAQKNPTAFYLCASSTSGFQPQHFGDGTRLSIL.

In DNA form, the CDR3 reads TGTGCCAGCACCCTAGGGTTCGGGGGTGGCTACACCTTC. Translating gives CASTLGFGGGYTF. The V and J genes are TRBV11-2 and TRBJ1-2; D might be TRBD1 (5 bases). The CDR3 runs to 13 residues. V lost 7 bases, J lost 7 bases, and 16 bases lay in between. In germline, CDR1 is SGHAT, CDR2 FQNNGV.

The chain links TRBV2 to TRBJ2-1; 9 bases map to TRBD2. J lost 5 bases, V lost 4 bases, and 9 bases had no gene match. There are 16 residues in the CDR3. The V gene's germline CDR1 is SNHLY and CDR2 FYNNEI. In nucleotides, the CDR3 is TGTGCCAGCAGTGGGATAGCGGGAGAAGTCAACAATGAGCAGTTCTTC. Its protein product is CASSGIAGEVNNEQFF.

The gene calls are TRBV6-5 and TRBJ2-2; the match to TRBD2 covers 8 bases. The CDR3 is 15 amino acids. Germline V gene data show CDR1 as MNHEY and CDR2 as SVGAGI. J gave up 4 bases and V 6 bases, and 7 bases lay outside the gene matches. CDR3: CASREAGRATGELFF. CDR3 DNA sequence: TGTGCCAGCAGGGAGGCCGGGAGGGCCACCGGGGAGCTGTTTTTT.

This chain joins TRBV7-9 and TRBJ2-1, with 9 bases that match TRBD2. Losses at the gene ends were 0 bases for V and 5 bases for J; bases not matched to a gene: 14. The CDR3 runs to 19 residues. In germline, CDR1 is SEHNR, CDR2 FQNEAQ (reference sequence). This chain's CDR3 is CASSLAIQTGGRANNEQFF. The DNA of the CDR3 is TGTGCCAGCAGCTTAGCGATCCAAACCGGCGGGAGGGCCAACAATGAGCAGTTCTTC. The whole variable domain, filled in from reference TRBV7-9 and TRBJ2-1, reads DTGVSQNPRHKITKRGQNVTFRCDPISEHNRLYWYRQTLGQGPEFLTYFQNEAQLEKSRLLSDRFSAERPKGSFSTLEIQRTEQGDSAMYLCASSLAIQTGGRANNEQFFGPGTRLTVL.

The chain is built from TRBV2 and TRBJ2-7; no firm D call. V was trimmed by 1 base and J by 4 bases, leaving 14 bases between them. The CDR3 totals 15 residues. In germline, CDR1 is SNHLY, CDR2 FYNNEI. The CDR3: CASSEGSFPDYEQYF. DNA for the CDR3: TGTGCCAGCAGTGAAGGTAGCTTCCCGGATTACGAGCAGTACTTC.

The CDR3 bases are TGCGCCAGCAGTGGGGCTTCCAGGGGACAAGAGACCCAGTACTTC. Translating it yields CASSGASRGQETQYF. The rearrangement links TRBV10-1 to TRBJ2-5, with D possibly being TRBD1 (6 bases). This CDR3 is 15 amino acids long. Deletions cut 4 bases from V and 2 bases from J, with 14 bases between. Germline assignment: CDR1 WNHNN and CDR2 SYGVQD (reference sequence).

This chain joins TRBV6-5 and TRBJ1-1, with a possible D match to TRBD1 (6 bases). V was clipped by 7 bases and J by 1 base, with 13 bases between them. The V gene's germline CDR1 is MNHEY and CDR2 SVGAGI. The CDR3 is 14 residues long. The CDR3: CASIRTEGNTEAFF. CDR3 nucleotides: TGTGCCAGCATTAGGACAGAGGGGAACACTGAAGCTTTCTTT.

This clone appeared a few times. V and J are TRBV28 and TRBJ2-5; weak D call: TRBD2 (6 bases). The CDR3 totals 15 residues. The germline V and J ends were trimmed by 1 base and 5 bases, with 14 bases remaining between them. Germline-derived CDR1 and CDR2 are MDHEN and SYDVKM. This chain's CDR3 is CASSLSTSGVETQYF. The CDR3 DNA reads TGTGCCAGCAGTTTATCCACATCGGGGGTTGAGACCCAGTACTTC.

As for this clone: The sample contains more than one DNA sequence encoding this CDR3. The rearrangement uses TRBV19 and TRBJ1-2, with unresolved D. The germline V and J ends were trimmed by 4 bases and 8 bases, with 11 bases remaining between them. The CDR3 has 12 residues. Germline V lookup: CDR1 LNHDA, CDR2 SQIVND (reference sequence). In nucleotides, the CDR3 is TGTGCCAGTAGTAACCGGGAAAGAGGCTACACCTTC. Protein: CASSNRERGYTF.

In DNA form, the CDR3 reads TGTGCCACCAGCAGACGACAGGGTATCGGTACAGATACGCAGTATTTT. Residues: CATSRRQGIGTDTQYF. The gene calls are TRBV15 and TRBJ2-3; 7 positions match TRBD1. Germline CDR1 LNHNV, CDR2 YYDKDF (reference sequence). This CDR3 is built from 16 residues. V dropped 2 bases and J dropped 3; count of bases not matched to a gene: 8.

The genes are TRBV5-1 and TRBJ2-5, with 16 bases fitting TRBD2. V was clipped by 4 bases and J by 3 bases; unmatched bases: 6. The length of the CDR3 is 17 residues. The germline V gene encodes CDR1 SGHRS and CDR2 YFSETQ. DNA for the CDR3: TGCGCCAGCAGCCCCGGGACTAGCGGGAGGGCCGAAGAGACCCAGTACTTC. Translating gives CASSPGTSGRAEETQYF.

J is TRBJ1-1 and V is TRBV6-5, with 8 bases lining up with TRBD1. Looked up from germline, CDR1 is MNHEY and CDR2 is SVGAGI. This CDR3 is 13 amino acids long. The J segment lost 4 bases and the V segment lost 4 bases, leaving 2 bases of the junction unmatched. The CDR3 sequence: CASSWDRSTEAFF. CDR3 DNA: TGTGCCAGCAGTTGGGACAGGAGCACTGAAGCTTTCTTT.

This chain connects TRBV4-1 to TRBJ2-1; 9 bases align to TRBD2. The V and J ends lost 3 bases and 7 bases, in that order; junction bases with no gene match: 7. In germline, CDR1 is MGHRA, CDR2 YSYEKL. This CDR3 spans 15 amino acids. The CDR3 nucleotides read TGCGCCAGCAGCCAGGTAGCGGGAGCGGGGAATGAGCAGTTCTTC. Residues: CASSQVAGAGNEQFF.

This clone was seen only a few times. V is TRBV7-8 and J is TRBJ1-5, with D perhaps matching TRBD1 (6 bases). The V end was cut by 5 bases, the J end by 7 bases, with 18 bases between. This CDR3 spans 15 amino acids. CDR1 is SGHVS, CDR2 FQNEAQ, per germline. The CDR3 nucleotides read TGTGCCAGCAGCCCCGCGATGGCAGGGGAACAGCCCCAGCATTTT. It is translated as CASSPAMAGEQPQHF.

V and J are TRBV6-6 and TRBJ2-5; the match to TRBD2 covers 13 bases. The V segment lost 3 bases and the J segment 4 bases; nucleotides outside the gene matches: 5. Germline CDR1 and CDR2: MNHNY and SVGAGI (reference sequence). This CDR3 contains 16 residues. The DNA for the CDR3 is TGTGCCAGCAGTTATGGACTAGCGGGAGCGGTAGAGACCCAGTACTTC. This translates into CASSYGLAGAVETQYF.

The chain employs TRBV5-1 and TRBJ1-2, with D possibly matching TRBD1 (5 bases). From germline, CDR1 is SGHRS and CDR2 YFSETQ. V was cut by 4 bases and J by 10 bases, with 17 bases left in between. The CDR3 contains 13 residues. In DNA form, the CDR3 reads TGCGCCAGCAGCCTAGAGGGGACTGCGATCTACACCTTC. The encoded protein is CASSLEGTAIYTF.

The V call is TRBV5-1, the J call TRBJ2-2; 7 bases map to TRBD2. V lost 6 bases and J lost 2; bases outside the gene matches: 7. The CDR3 contains 15 residues. CDR1 is SGHRS, CDR2 YFSETQ, per germline. The CDR3 DNA sequence: TGCGCCAGCATCGGTGGCGGGAGCAACACCGGGGAGCTGTTTTTT. Its translation is CASIGGGSNTGELFF.